This T cell receptor beta chain originates from a study of CD8+ T cells in alopecia areata. Study-level points and caveats: Scalp repertoires also include resident alphabeta T cells from normal skin. Mice showed TCR sharing more clearly than patients did, possibly owing to HLA.

The CDR3 totals 13 residues. V was trimmed by 3 bases and J by 9 bases, leaving 15 bases between them. Germline V gives CDR1 SQVTM, CDR2 ANQGSEA. A note on this clone: What it binds is unknown.

In each case, RNA was isolated and then reverse transcribed into cDNA as the sequencing template. The assay was immunoSEQ multiplex PCR, and TCRdb's table has in-frame clones only and misses some. The table records 50,000 to 70,000 clones, about 44% of them present only once. Sorted out of PBMCs were CD4+ T cells and CD8+ T cells. The TCR originated in a human donor with alopecia areata. Input material: NKG2D-low CD8+ T cells sorted from blood. The J gene is TRBJ2-1, the V gene TRBV29-1; D is undetermined. The CDR3 DNA is TGCAGCGTTGACCCCGAGTCGAGTACTGAGCAGTTCTTC. Protein: CSVDPESSTEQFF.